Detailed here is one T cell receptor (beta chain). This sample is drawn from a study of OX40 agonist ivuxolimab in advanced cancers. Here immunoSEQ multiplex PCR was the method, and the copy in TCRdb shows in-frame clones only, minus some. The sample holds roughly 88,000 clones, about 89% seen once. The CDR3 spans 13 residues. Germline V gene lookup returns CDR1 SQVTM and CDR2 ANQGSEA. The V segment lost 5 bases and the J segment 5 bases; nucleotides outside the gene matches: 4. This clonotype was sampled from an adult with an advanced solid tumor such as melanoma, head and neck, liver or kidney cancer. The chain employs TRBV29-1 and TRBJ1-2; TRBD1 matches 11 bases. The material sequenced was CD4+ or CD8+ T cells sorted from blood, taken in a trial of the OX40 agonist ivuxolimab. The CDR3 here is CSVLGTGGYGYTF. CDR3 in DNA: TGCAGCGTTCTGGGGACAGGGGGATATGGCTACACCTTC.